The 26 T cell receptor beta chains below were found in one sample sequenced in a study of T cells in Graves' hyperthyroidism and ophthalmopathy (dated by TCRdb to between 2018 and 2020). Libraries came from multiplex PCR. The run used an Illumina HiSeq 2000. The TCR beta CDR3 regions were amplified from RNA transcripts. The first round of RT-PCR for the TCR CDR3 was performed with the HTBI primer set and the Qiagen OneStep RT-PCR kit. TCRdb trimmed public reads at Q25 via fastp, called clones via MiXCR and kept in-frame beta chains. CDR3 protein duplicates are merged, each entry listing the most common genes and DNA. In this sample the table shows 350,000 or so distinct CDR3 sequences, around 20% of which occur a single time. Jointly, the top ten make up over 40% of the sample. The sequencing sample was made of blood. These receptors all stem from a woman aged 45-65 years with Graves' hyperthyroidism.

This clonotype was counted between two and nine times. The chain links TRBV20-1 to TRBJ2-5; D assignment may be TRBD1 or TRBD2 (5 bases each). Trimming removed 6 bases from V and 4 bases from J, with 18 bases in between. CDR3 length: 14 residues. CDR1 is DFQATT and CDR2 is SNEGSKA in the germline V gene (reference sequence). DNA for the CDR3: TGCAGTGCCCCCGGGGACCCCGGTTCAGAGACCCAGTACTTC. This encodes CSAPGDPGSETQYF.

Points on this clonotype: Given a much more abundant clone one base away, this may be a read error. The chain links TRBV13 to TRBJ2-1, with 10 bases matching TRBD2. This CDR3 region has 15 residues. Per the germline V gene, CDR1 is PRHDT and CDR2 is FYEKMQ (reference sequence). Losses at the gene ends were 2 bases for V and 4 bases for J; bases not matched to a gene: 2. The DNA of the CDR3 is TGTGCCAGCAGCTTACTACTAGCGGGATACAATGAGCAGTTCTTC. It encodes CASSLLLAGYNEQFF. The whole variable domain, filled in from reference TRBV13 and TRBJ2-1, reads AAGVIQSPRHLIKEKRETATLKCYPIPRHDTVYWYQQGPGQDPQFLISFYEKMQSDKGSIPDRFSAQQFSDYHSELNMSSLELGDSALYFCASSLLLAGYNEQFFGPGTRLTVL.

Many counts were recorded for this clonotype. V is TRBV20-1 and J is TRBJ1-1, with D possibly being TRBD1 (5 bases). The CDR3 spans 13 residues. Germline V gives CDR1 DFQATT, CDR2 SNEGSKA (reference sequence). The germline V and J ends were trimmed by 3 bases and 2 bases, with 10 bases remaining between them. This CDR3 reads CSARAGLNTEAFF. DNA of the CDR3: TGCAGTGCTAGGGCGGGACTAAACACTGAAGCTTTCTTT.

The genes are TRBV3-1 and TRBJ2-6, with 12 bases aligning to TRBD1. Germline V gene sequence: CDR1 LGHDT, CDR2 YNNKEL (reference sequence). The CDR3 has 19 residues. V gave up 5 bases and J gave up 3 bases; unmatched junction bases: 11. The CDR3 protein is CASSNAGTGGGSGANVLTF. The DNA of the CDR3 is TGTGCCAGCAGCAACGCCGGGACAGGGGGCGGTAGTGGGGCCAACGTCCTGACTTTC.

J is TRBJ2-7 and V is TRBV5-6, with D unresolved. The CDR3 contains 13 residues. Trimming pared 2 bases from V and 9 bases from J, leaving 15 bases between. In germline, CDR1 is SGHDT, CDR2 YYEEEE. DNA of the CDR3: TGTGCCAGCAGCTTTAGGCTCAACGCGCTGCAGTACTTC. It is translated as CASSFRLNALQYF.

This clonotype was observed a few times. The genes are TRBV20-1 and TRBJ2-3, with 11 bases lining up with TRBD2. V lost 6 bases to trimming and J lost 5 bases; unmatched junction nucleotides: 10. This CDR3 region has 15 residues. The germline gives CDR1 DFQATT, CDR2 SNEGSKA (reference sequence). CDR3 residues: CSAHHSGRGVDTQYF. CDR3 bases: TGCAGTGCCCATCATAGCGGGAGGGGGGTAGATACGCAGTATTTT.

Ten or more counts support this clonotype. The genes are TRBV18 and TRBJ2-7; D is unclear. Trimming cost V 2 bases and J 2 bases, with 10 bases left between them. CDR1 is KGHSH and CDR2 is LQKENI in the germline V gene. The CDR3 has 14 amino acids. CDR3 bases: TGTGCCAGCTCACCAGCGACTGAGCCCTACGAGCAGTACTTC. Encoded protein: CASSPATEPYEQYF.

This clonotype has a handful of counts. The CDR3 here is CATSRDRIAGQETQYF. For the CDR3, the DNA is TGTGCCACCAGCAGAGATAGGATAGCGGGGCAAGAGACCCAGTACTTC. This chain connects TRBV15 to TRBJ2-5; 8 nucleotides match TRBD2. The CDR3 length is 16 residues. CDR1 LNHNV and CDR2 YYDKDF come from the germline V gene (reference sequence). V lost 0 bases and J lost 2; bases outside the gene matches: 5.

Many counts were recorded for this clonotype. The chain links TRBV7-9 to TRBJ1-1; the D gene is possibly TRBD1 (6 bases). V gave up 5 bases and J gave up 1 base, with 14 bases separating them. Germline CDR1 is SEHNR and CDR2 is FQNEAQ (reference sequence). The CDR3 has 15 amino acids. The CDR3 DNA follows: TGTGCCAGCAGCCTTTCTTTGACAGGGAACACTGAAGCTTTCTTT. Translating it yields CASSLSLTGNTEAFF.

The chain links TRBV7-3 to TRBJ1-6; possibly TRBD1 for D (5 bases). V was cut by 2 bases and J by 8 bases, with 16 bases left in between. The CDR3 sequence is 16 residues long. Germline-derived CDR1 and CDR2 are SGHTA and FQGTGA. CDR3 nucleotides: TGTGCCAGCAGCTTACAGGGTGAAGGGTATGATTCACCCCTCCACTTT. This translates into CASSLQGEGYDSPLHF.

In its sample, this clonotype was seen many times. The V and J genes are TRBV10-2 and TRBJ2-7; TRBD2 aligns across 10 bases. The CDR3 totals 15 residues. Germline loops: CDR1 WSHSY, CDR2 SAAADI. J lost 0 bases, V lost 6 bases, and 5 bases had no gene match. CDR3 nucleotides: TGCGCCAGCAGAACCGTAGCGGGGGGCTCCTACGAGCAGTACTTC. Its protein product is CASRTVAGGSYEQYF.

The V call is TRBV6-1, the J call TRBJ1-2; D ambiguous. Looked up from germline, CDR1 is MNHNS and CDR2 is SASEGT. V gave up 0 bases and J gave up 4 bases, with 9 bases separating them. The CDR3 is made up of 14 amino acids. Written as DNA, the CDR3 is TGTGCCAGCAGTGAAGCGATTGTTCTCTATGGCTACACCTTC. Protein sequence: CASSEAIVLYGYTF.

The J gene is TRBJ2-1, the V gene TRBV27; D uncertain. The CDR3 runs to 14 residues. The ends were cut back, 6 bases at V and 2 bases at J, with 11 bases in the middle. Per germline, CDR1 MNHEY and CDR2 SMNVEV (reference sequence). CDR3 protein: CASRFLPAYNEQFF. CDR3 bases: TGTGCCAGCAGGTTTCTACCCGCCTACAATGAGCAGTTCTTC.

There are many counts of this clonotype. The V call is TRBV20-1, the J call TRBJ2-5, with D unresolved. Germline loops: CDR1 DFQATT, CDR2 SNEGSKA (reference sequence). Trimming removed 1 base at V and 1 base at J, with 4 bases between. The length of the CDR3 is 12 residues. DNA for the CDR3: TGCAGTGCTAGAGTCCCCCAAGAGACCCAGTACTTC. This translates into CSARVPQETQYF.

This clonotype has only a few counts. The gene calls are TRBV20-1 and TRBJ2-7; 8 bases are a match to TRBD2. V lost 3 bases, J lost 4 bases, and 5 bases stayed unmatched. The CDR3 is 13 amino acids. Germline CDR1 DFQATT, CDR2 SNEGSKA (reference sequence). Here the CDR3 DNA reads TGCAGTGCTAGGCAGCGGGGGTTTTACGAGCAGTACTTC. It is translated as CSARQRGFYEQYF.

This clonotype was recorded at least ten times. This chain connects TRBV28 to TRBJ1-1; 8 nucleotides line up with TRBD1. Trimming removed 5 bases from V and 0 bases from J; junction bases left unmatched: 8. Germline-derived CDR1 and CDR2 are MDHEN and SYDVKM. The CDR3 runs to 16 residues. CDR3 in amino acids: CASSPAKTGVNTEAFF. CDR3 DNA: TGTGCCAGCAGTCCTGCGAAGACAGGGGTGAACACTGAAGCTTTCTTT.

This clonotype was counted many times. The chain carries TRBV20-1 and TRBJ1-1; 12 nucleotides line up with TRBD1. Looked up from germline, CDR1 is DFQATT and CDR2 is SNEGSKA (reference sequence). There are 17 residues in the CDR3. Trimming took 1 base from V and 3 from J; bases not matched to a gene: 9. The CDR3: CSARGDRGRIGDTEAFF. Here the CDR3 DNA reads TGCAGTGCTAGAGGGGACAGGGGGCGGATCGGAGACACTGAAGCTTTCTTT.

This clonotype was counted a few times. J is TRBJ1-4 and V is TRBV12-3 or TRBV12-4; D is perhaps TRBD1 (6 bases). The CDR3 is 14 residues long. V was cut by 8 bases and J by 5 bases, with 15 bases left in between. CDR3: CASGREGGNEKLFF. The CDR3 DNA reads as TGTGCCAGCGGAAGGGAAGGGGGGAATGAAAAACTGTTTTTT.

This clonotype was observed at least ten times. The V call is TRBV3-1, the J call TRBJ1-3; D gene ambiguous. This CDR3 is built from 15 residues. V lost 4 bases, J lost 0 bases, and 10 bases lay in between. Germline V lookup: CDR1 LGHDT, CDR2 YNNKEL (reference sequence). CDR3 nucleotide sequence: TGTGCCAGCAGCCGGGCGGCATTCTCTGGAAACACCATATATTTT. Translating it yields CASSRAAFSGNTIYF.

Turning to this clonotype: The junction departs from the called germline gene at one end, perhaps through a read error. The V and J genes are TRBV2 and TRBJ2-2, with 11 positions matching TRBD2. The germline V gene encodes CDR1 SNHLY and CDR2 FYNNEI. The CDR3 runs 16 residues. The CDR3 reads CASSLPSGGSTGGLFF. The CDR3 nucleotides are TGTGCCAGCAGCTTGCCTAGCGGGGGGTCCACCGGGGGGCTGTTTTTT.

This clonotype was found a few times. The V call is TRBV7-9, the J call TRBJ1-2, with TRBD1 identical over 8 bases. Germline CDR1 is SEHNR and CDR2 is FQNEAQ (reference sequence). V was pared by 1 base and J by 3 bases, with 4 bases of the junction left unmatched. This CDR3 has 15 amino acids. The CDR3 loop is CASSLETGVYYGYTF. The CDR3 DNA is TGTGCCAGCAGCTTAGAGACAGGGGTCTACTATGGCTACACCTTC.

This clonotype was observed many times. This sequence joins TRBV6-1 and TRBJ1-1; the D gene is possibly TRBD1 (5 bases). From germline, CDR1 is MNHNS and CDR2 SASEGT. V was cut by 6 bases and J by 4 bases, with 15 bases left in between. The CDR3 has 14 residues. The CDR3: CASRGDGGSTEAFF. Written as DNA, the CDR3 is TGTGCCAGCAGAGGGGACGGAGGGAGCACTGAAGCTTTCTTT.

Regarding this clonotype: Being one base from a much bigger clone, this may be a read error. The chain employs TRBV9 and TRBJ1-5; a weak D match, TRBD2 (6 bases). TRBJ2-3 matches the DNA end more closely, so the J call is doubtful. There are 14 residues in the CDR3. The germline V gene has CDR1 SGDLS and CDR2 YYNGEE. CDR3 nucleotides: TGTGCCAGCAGCGTTGGGGGGATCGGCCAGCCCCAGTATTTT. It is translated as CASSVGGIGQPQYF.

Of note for this clonotype: The junction shows a germline mismatch at one end, possibly a read error. This chain's CDR3 is CASSPGTPRANEKLFF. CDR3 DNA sequence: TGTGCTAGCAGCCCTGGGACCCCTAGAGCTAATGAAAAACTGTTTTTT. The rearrangement joins TRBV7-7 to TRBJ1-4, with a weak D call TRBD1 (5 bases). Germline lookup yields CDR1 SSHAT and CDR2 FNYEAQ (reference sequence). This CDR3 contains 16 residues.

This clonotype has a handful of counts. This may be a read error: a much more frequent sequence differs by one nucleotide. The rearrangement links TRBV12-3 or TRBV12-4 to TRBJ1-1; 8 nucleotides agree with TRBD1. The CDR3 sequence is 17 residues long. CDR3 in DNA: TGTGCCTGCAGTTTATACAGGGGGGGTTTTGCGAACACTGAAGCTTTCTTT. The encoded protein is CACSLYRGGFANTEAFF.

This clonotype was detected ten times or more. The rearrangement uses TRBV13 and TRBJ2-3; D remains ambiguous. The ends were cut back, 7 bases at V and 6 bases at J, with 17 bases in the middle. Germline V gene lookup returns CDR1 PRHDT and CDR2 FYEKMQ (reference sequence). This CDR3 is 14 amino acids long. The CDR3, as DNA: TGTGCCAGCATGATCAGGAGCCGAGGCGATACGCAGTATTTT. Protein sequence: CASMIRSRGDTQYF.